This entry features one TCR beta chain sequence. As yet, its antigen is unknown. Donors uniformly comprised healthy Caucasians. The data belong to a study of identical twins. Notes on the study in general: Diverse VJ usage suggested most zero-insertion clonotypes were not invariant T cells. Cross-sectional statistical analysis, not tracking of the same donors, underpinned the conclusions.

Template switching added a universal primer site; cDNA carried unique molecular identifiers. TCRdb reanalysed the 5' RACE reads using MiXCR and keeps one entry per CDR3 protein. Of 750,000 to 950,000 distinct CDR3 sequences listed, 12% are singletons. Per germline, CDR1 SGHAT and CDR2 FQNNGV. This CDR3 has 14 amino acids. V was trimmed by 4 bases and J by 7 bases, leaving 17 bases between them. This same sample was also part of a study on yellow fever vaccine responses in identical twins.

The sample consisted of PBMCs. V is TRBV11-2 and J is TRBJ2-7; no clear D. The source is a woman between 18 and 30 years old in good health. The CDR3: CASSSRHPTTEQYF. CDR3 coding DNA: TGTGCCAGCAGCTCTAGACACCCAACCACGGAGCAGTACTTC.